These 8 T cell receptor beta chains originate from one sample sequenced in a study of blood T cell dynamics during melanoma immunotherapy. Time point of the sample: week 3, after first cycle of checkpoint inhibitor. Profiled with immunoSEQ multiplex PCR; TCRdb holds only in-frame clones, not every one. Here the sample spans over 12,000 clones, 70% to 90% being singletons. The sample was blood, taken from a patient treated with checkpoint blockade. These TCRs come from a human donor with melanoma.

The rearrangement uses TRBV28 and TRBJ2-5, with 11 bases that match TRBD2. Looked up from germline, CDR1 is MDHEN and CDR2 is SYDVKM. CDR3 length: 15 amino acids. Trimming took 6 bases from V and 3 from J; bases not matched to a gene: 6. CDR3 in amino acids: CASRLGLAEKETQYF. As DNA, the CDR3 is TGTGCCAGCAGACTGGGACTAGCGGAAAAAGAGACCCAGTACTTC.

V and J are TRBV6-5 and TRBJ2-3, with D tentatively TRBD1 (6 bases). The CDR3 consists of 15 residues. Germline CDR1 and CDR2: MNHEY and SVGAGI. V lost 0 bases and J 8 bases, leaving 15 bases between the germline ends. CDR3 bases: TGTGCCAGCAGTTACTCCCCCTTCAACAGGGTTACGCAGTATTTT. Its protein product is CASSYSPFNRVTQYF.

CDR3 in DNA: TGCGCCAGCAGCCAAGTGGGCGGAACCTTTTACAATGAGCAGTTCTTC. Translated, it gives CASSQVGGTFYNEQFF. V usage is TRBV4-1 and J usage is TRBJ2-1, with D hard to call. Trimming removed 1 base at V and 4 bases at J, with 14 bases between. The CDR3 runs to 16 residues. CDR1 is MGHRA, CDR2 YSYEKL, per germline.

This rearrangement joins TRBV30 to TRBJ2-1; D possibly corresponds to TRBD1 (5 bases). Between the trimmed V and J ends, which lost 2 bases and 4 bases, there was a span of 15 bases. The germline V gene encodes CDR1 GTSNPN and CDR2 SVGIG (reference sequence). The CDR3 runs to 15 residues. DNA of the CDR3: TGTGCCTGGAGTAGGGCTGAGACAGCATACAATGAGCAGTTCTTC. Protein: CAWSRAETAYNEQFF.

This clone showed up just a few times. The chain has TRBV29-1 and TRBJ2-7, with TRBD1 matching over 11 bases. Trimming cost V 7 bases and J 0 bases; bases outside gene matches: 2. There are 13 residues in the CDR3. The germline V gene has CDR1 SQVTM and CDR2 ANQGSEA. CDR3 amino acids: CSAGTGGSYEQYF. CDR3 bases: TGCAGCGCCGGGACAGGGGGCTCCTACGAGCAGTACTTC.

The chain's CDR3 is CASSLAENTEAFF. The CDR3 nucleotides read TGTGCCAGCAGCTTAGCAGAGAACACTGAAGCTTTCTTT. The J gene is TRBJ1-1, the V gene TRBV11-3, with D hard to call. V shed 1 base and J shed 1 base, with 4 bases lying between them. The CDR3 is made up of 13 amino acids. The germline gives CDR1 SGHNT, CDR2 YENEEA. Full variable domain (rest looked up from reference TRBV11-3 and TRBJ1-1): EAGVVQSPRYKIIEKKQPVAFWCNPISGHNTLYWYLQNLGQGPELLIRYENEEAVDDSQLPKDRFSAERLKGVDSTLKIQPAELGDSAVYLCASSLAENTEAFFGQGTRLTVV.

The V and J genes are TRBV19 and TRBJ2-1, with 9 bases matching TRBD2. The germline gives CDR1 LNHDA, CDR2 SQIVND (reference sequence). The CDR3 spans 16 residues. V gave up 3 bases and J gave up 8 bases; unmatched junction bases: 11. The CDR3 reads CASSIPGTSSGDEQFF. In nucleotides, the CDR3 is TGTGCCAGTAGTATTCCCGGGACTAGCTCCGGGGATGAGCAGTTCTTC.

The chain combines TRBV7-6 with TRBJ1-5; D ambiguous. This CDR3 region has 10 residues. Germline CDR1 is SGHVS and CDR2 is FNYEAQ. Trimming left V 8 bases short and J 6 bases short, with 5 bases between. The CDR3 loop reads CASPPQPQHF. The CDR3 region has the DNA TGTGCCAGCCCCCCTCAGCCCCAGCATTTT.